This entry concerns a single T cell receptor beta chain. The target antigen is unknown. CDR3 regions were amplified by Arm-PCR using iRepertoire HTBI primers to build TCR beta libraries. TCRdb ran MiXCR on the multiplex PCR reads and lists one entry per CDR3 protein. The sample lists about half a million distinct CDR3 sequences; around a fifth were seen once. The V end was cut by 6 bases, the J end by 8 bases, with 16 bases between. The CDR3 covers 13 residues. Germline CDR1 MNHNS, CDR2 SASEGT. Time point specified: persistent/refractory GD, antithyroid drugs over 5 years with positive TRAb. PBMC-derived RNA was used for the TCR library. The sample comes from a study of regulatory T cells in long-lasting Graves disease. Broader study findings: Researchers reported studying only peripheral blood, not thyroid tissue.

The receptor was derived from a female donor with Graves disease. The gene calls are TRBV6-1 and TRBJ1-1; TRBD1 might be the D (6 bases). The specimen comprised peripheral blood mononuclear cells (PBMCs), sampled when the disease was refractory, from a patient treated with antithyroid drugs. CDR3 coding DNA: TGTGCCAGCAGCCAGACAGGTATGGGAGAAGCTTTCTTT. It codes for CASSQTGMGEAFF.